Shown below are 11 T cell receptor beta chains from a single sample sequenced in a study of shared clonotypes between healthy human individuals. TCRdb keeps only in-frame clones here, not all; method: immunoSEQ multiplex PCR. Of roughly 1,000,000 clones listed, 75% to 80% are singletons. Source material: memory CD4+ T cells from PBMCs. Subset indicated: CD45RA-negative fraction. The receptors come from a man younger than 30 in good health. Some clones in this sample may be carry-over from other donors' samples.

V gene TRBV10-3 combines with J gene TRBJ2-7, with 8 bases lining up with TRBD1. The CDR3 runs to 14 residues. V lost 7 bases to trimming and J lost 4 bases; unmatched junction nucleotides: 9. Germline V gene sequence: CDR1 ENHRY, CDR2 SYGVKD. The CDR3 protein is CAITDGQGHYEQYF. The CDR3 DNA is TGTGCCATCACCGACGGACAGGGCCATTACGAGCAGTACTTC.

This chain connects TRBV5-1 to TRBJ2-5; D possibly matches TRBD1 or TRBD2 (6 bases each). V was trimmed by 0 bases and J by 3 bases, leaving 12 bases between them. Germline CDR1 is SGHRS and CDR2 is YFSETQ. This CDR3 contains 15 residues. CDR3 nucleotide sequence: TGCGCCAGCAGCTTGGCCTTCGGGGGCGAAGAGACCCAGTACTTC. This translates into CASSLAFGGEETQYF.

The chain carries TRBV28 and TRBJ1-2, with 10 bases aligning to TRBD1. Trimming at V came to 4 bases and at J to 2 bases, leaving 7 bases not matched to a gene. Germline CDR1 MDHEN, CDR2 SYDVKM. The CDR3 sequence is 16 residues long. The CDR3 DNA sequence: TGTGCCAGCAGTTCGTCAGGACAGGGGGAAAACTATGGCTACACCTTC. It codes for CASSSSGQGENYGYTF.

The CDR3 DNA follows: TGTGCCAGCAGCCTAGTTAGCGGATCGTACCAAGAGACCCAGTACTTC. It specifies CASSLVSGSYQETQYF. The gene calls are TRBV7-9 and TRBJ2-5; TRBD2 is a possible D gene (6 bases). There are 16 residues in the CDR3. Germline loops: CDR1 SEHNR, CDR2 FQNEAQ (reference sequence). V was trimmed by 5 bases and J by 0 bases, leaving 16 bases between them.

As DNA, the CDR3 is TGTGCCAGCAGCTTAGATGGAGGGGGTAGCACAGATACGCAGTATTTT. Amino acid sequence: CASSLDGGGSTDTQYF. The V and J genes are TRBV11-2 and TRBJ2-3; D might be TRBD1 or TRBD2, each matching 6 bases. Germline V lookup: CDR1 SGHAT, CDR2 FQNNGV. The V gene lost 0 bases and the J gene lost 0 bases, with 10 bases spanning the gap. The length of the CDR3 is 16 residues.

The CDR3: CASSSTGGGFYGYTF. CDR3 nucleotide sequence: TGCGCCAGCAGCTCGACAGGGGGCGGATTCTATGGCTACACCTTC. This chain joins TRBV5-1 and TRBJ1-2, with 10 bases aligning to TRBD1. The CDR3 covers 15 residues. With 3 bases clipped from V and 4 bases from J, the junction kept 6 bases outside the gene matches. The germline CDR1 and CDR2 sequences are SGHRS and YFSETQ.

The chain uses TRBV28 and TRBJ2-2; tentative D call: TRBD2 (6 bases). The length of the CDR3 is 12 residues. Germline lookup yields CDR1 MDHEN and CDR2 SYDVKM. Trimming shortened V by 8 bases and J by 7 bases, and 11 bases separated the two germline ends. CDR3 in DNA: TGTGCCAGCCGACTAGACATCGGGGAGCTGTTTTTT. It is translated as CASRLDIGELFF.

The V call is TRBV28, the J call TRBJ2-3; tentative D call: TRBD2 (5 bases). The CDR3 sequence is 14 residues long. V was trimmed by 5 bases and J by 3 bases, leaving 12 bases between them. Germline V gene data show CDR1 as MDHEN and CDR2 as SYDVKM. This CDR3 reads CASSTPRGTDTQYF. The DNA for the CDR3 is TGTGCCAGCAGTACGCCCCGGGGAACAGATACGCAGTATTTT.

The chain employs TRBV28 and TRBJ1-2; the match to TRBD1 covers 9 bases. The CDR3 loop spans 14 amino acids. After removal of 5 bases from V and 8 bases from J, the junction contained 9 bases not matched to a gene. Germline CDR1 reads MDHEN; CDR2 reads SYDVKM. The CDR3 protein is CASSTYRGRWGYTF. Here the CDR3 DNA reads TGTGCCAGCAGTACTTACAGGGGGCGTTGGGGCTACACCTTC.

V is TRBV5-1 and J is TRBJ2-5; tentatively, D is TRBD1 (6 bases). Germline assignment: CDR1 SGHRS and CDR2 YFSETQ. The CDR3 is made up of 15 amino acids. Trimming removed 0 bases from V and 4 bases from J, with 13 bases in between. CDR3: CASSLDREPGETQYF. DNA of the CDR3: TGCGCCAGCAGCTTGGACAGGGAGCCTGGAGAGACCCAGTACTTC.

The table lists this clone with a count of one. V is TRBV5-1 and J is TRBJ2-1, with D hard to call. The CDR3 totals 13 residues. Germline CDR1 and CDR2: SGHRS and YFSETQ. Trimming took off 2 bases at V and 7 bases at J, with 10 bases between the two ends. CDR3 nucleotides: TGCGCCAGCAGCTTACTATCTTTGAATGAGCAGTTCTTC. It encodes CASSLLSLNEQFF.